Below, 22 T cell receptor beta chains from the same sample are listed, as sequenced in a study of CD8 T cells in Susac syndrome. cDNA came from approximately 0.5 to 1 ug RNA primed by random hexamers. MiXCR was run by TCRdb on the immunoSEQ multiplex PCR reads, yielding one entry per CDR3 protein. The table has some 200,000 distinct CDR3 sequences, just under 95% seen once. Sequenced input: CD8+ T cells from PBMCs. Every receptor here comes from a human donor with Susac syndrome.

This chain connects TRBV25-1 to TRBJ2-5; 9 positions match TRBD1. The CDR3 totals 15 residues. Losses at the gene ends were 1 base for V and 4 bases for J; bases not matched to a gene: 4. Germline V gives CDR1 MGHDK, CDR2 SYGVNS. The CDR3 protein is CASSELGGQGETQYF. For the CDR3, the DNA is TGTGCCAGCAGTGAATTGGGGGGACAGGGAGAGACCCAGTACTTC.

The chain uses TRBV20-1 and TRBJ1-5; possibly TRBD1 for D (5 bases). The germline gives CDR1 DFQATT, CDR2 SNEGSKA (reference sequence). The ends were cut back, 1 base at V and 7 bases at J, with 20 bases in the middle. This CDR3 spans 16 amino acids. CDR3 amino acids: CSARGVGGTRGQPQHF. The CDR3 DNA is TGCAGTGCTAGAGGAGTGGGGGGAACGCGAGGCCAGCCCCAGCATTTT.

The CDR3 is CASSLPTSGGSDTQYF. DNA of the CDR3: TGTGCCAGCAGCCTCCCGACTAGCGGGGGGTCAGATACGCAGTATTTT. V is TRBV11-2 and J is TRBJ2-3; 13 nucleotides match TRBD2. The CDR3 spans 16 residues. Trimming took 5 bases from V and 4 from J; bases not matched to a gene: 6. Germline assignment: CDR1 SGHAT and CDR2 FQNNGV.

The chain has TRBV29-1 and TRBJ2-1, with 10 bases that match TRBD2. CDR3 length equals 14 residues. Germline-derived CDR1 and CDR2 are SQVTM and ANQGSEA. J gave up 5 bases and V 3 bases, and 4 bases lay outside the gene matches. The CDR3 nucleotides are TGCAGCGTTGATAGAGCGGGAGGGAACAATGAGCAGTTCTTC. This codes for CSVDRAGGNNEQFF.

This chain uses TRBV28 with TRBJ1-1, with D unclear. In germline, CDR1 is MDHEN, CDR2 SYDVKM. CDR3 length equals 14 residues. The V gene lost 3 bases and the J gene lost 3 bases, with 11 bases spanning the gap. CDR3 in DNA: TGTGCCAGCAGTTTGGTGGTCCGGGACACTGAAGCTTTCTTT. Translated: CASSLVVRDTEAFF. Looking up the rest from reference TRBV28 and TRBJ1-1 gives the full variable domain: DVKVTQSSRYLVKRTGEKVFLECVQDMDHENMFWYRQDPGLGLRLIYFSYDVKMKEKGDIPEGYSVSREKKERFSLILESASTNQTSMYLCASSLVVRDTEAFFGQGTRLTVV.

The rearrangement links TRBV29-1 to TRBJ2-1; no firm D call. The CDR3 runs 13 residues. Per germline, CDR1 SQVTM and CDR2 ANQGSEA. Trimming shortened V by 4 bases and J by 9 bases, and 16 bases separated the two germline ends. The CDR3 here is CSVVHPGRVEQFF. In nucleotides, the CDR3 is TGCAGCGTTGTCCACCCGGGCCGTGTTGAGCAGTTCTTC.

The rearrangement joins TRBV20-1 to TRBJ2-3, with 10 nucleotides matching TRBD2. CDR1 DFQATT and CDR2 SNEGSKA come from the germline V gene (reference sequence). With 5 bases clipped from V and 3 bases from J, the junction kept 8 bases outside the gene matches. The CDR3 sequence is 15 residues long. The CDR3 DNA reads as TGCAGTGCTGCCCGAGCGGGAGGGATAACAGATACGCAGTATTTT. Protein: CSAARAGGITDTQYF.

The V call is TRBV28, the J call TRBJ1-1, with TRBD1 matching over 8 bases. V gave up 3 bases and J gave up 4 bases; unmatched junction bases: 10. Germline V gene lookup returns CDR1 MDHEN and CDR2 SYDVKM. The length of the CDR3 is 16 residues. The DNA of the CDR3 is TGTGCCAGCAGTTTCTCAGGGGGCGCAAAGGGCACTGAAGCTTTCTTT. It yields the protein CASSFSGGAKGTEAFF.

The V call is TRBV15, the J call TRBJ2-1, with D possibly being TRBD1 or TRBD2 (5 bases each). Germline loops: CDR1 LNHNV, CDR2 YYDKDF (reference sequence). There are 12 residues in the CDR3. V was clipped by 3 bases and J by 8 bases, with 8 bases between them. In DNA, the CDR3 is TGTGCCACCAGCAGGGTGGGGGATGAGCAGTTCTTC. Its protein product is CATSRVGDEQFF.

This chain links TRBV9 with TRBJ1-1, with D uncertain. The V gene lost 2 bases and the J gene lost 5 bases, with 13 bases spanning the gap. This CDR3 has 14 residues. CDR1 SGDLS and CDR2 YYNGEE come from the germline V gene. CDR3 loop: CASSVNLGGTEAFF. Here the CDR3 DNA reads TGTGCCAGCAGCGTGAACCTCGGCGGAACTGAAGCTTTCTTT.

The chain recombines TRBV11-2 with TRBJ2-1; D not resolved. Germline CDR1 is SGHAT and CDR2 is FQNNGV. The CDR3 is 14 residues long. Trimming left V 8 bases short and J 2 bases short, with 13 bases between. The CDR3 region has the DNA TGTGCCAGCGGATTAGGCGCCCCCTACAATGAGCAGTTCTTC. It encodes CASGLGAPYNEQFF.

DNA for the CDR3: TGTGCCAGCAGCTTAGTTGGCAGGGGGCTAGCGGGACTTTACGAGCAGTACTTC. This codes for CASSLVGRGLAGLYEQYF. The chain combines TRBV7-8 with TRBJ2-7; TRBD2 is a possible D gene (9 bases). CDR1 and CDR2 from the germline V gene are SGHVS and FQNEAQ. Trimming removed 1 base at V and 4 bases at J, with 23 bases between. The CDR3 totals 18 residues. Supplemented by reference TRBV7-8 and TRBJ2-7, the full variable domain reads GAGVSQSPRYKVAKRGQDVALRCDPISGHVSLFWYQQALGQGPEFLTYFQNEAQLDKSGLPSDRFFAERPEGSVSTLKIQRTQQEDSAVYLCASSLVGRGLAGLYEQYFGPGTRLTVT.

V usage is TRBV7-3 and J usage is TRBJ2-6; 7 nucleotides align to TRBD1. The CDR3 is 15 amino acids. The junction had 4 bases not matched to a gene; V was cut back by 5 bases and J by 3 bases. Germline V gene lookup returns CDR1 SGHTA and CDR2 FQGTGA. CDR3 nucleotide sequence: TGTGCCAGCAGCAGCGACAGGGTTGGGGCCAACGTCCTGACTTTC. Translated, it gives CASSSDRVGANVLTF.

The chain has TRBV20-1 and TRBJ2-1; D gene unclear. The CDR3 runs to 11 residues. The V and J ends lost 7 bases and 8 bases respectively, with 12 bases between them. Germline lookup yields CDR1 DFQATT and CDR2 SNEGSKA (reference sequence). The CDR3 DNA reads TGCAGTGTAAGAGCTGGCGATGAGCAGTTCTTC. It yields the protein CSVRAGDEQFF.

CDR3 protein: CASKRAEYDNEQFF. The CDR3 DNA reads TGTGCCAGTAAACGGGCGGAGTACGACAATGAGCAGTTCTTC. This chain uses TRBV19 with TRBJ2-1; D not resolved. Trimming removed 7 bases at V and 5 bases at J, with 15 bases between. The CDR3 loop spans 14 amino acids. Germline CDR1 reads LNHDA; CDR2 reads SQIVND (reference sequence).

The chain recombines TRBV5-4 with TRBJ1-5, with 7 bases identical to TRBD1. Trimming removed 4 bases from V and 0 bases from J; junction bases left unmatched: 16. Germline V gene sequence: CDR1 SGHNT, CDR2 YYREEE (reference sequence). This CDR3 spans 19 amino acids. The DNA of the CDR3 is TGTGCCAGCAGCCAGTATTACAGGGGCCGCGGGGTTAGCAATCAGCCCCAGCATTTT. Amino acids: CASSQYYRGRGVSNQPQHF.

This rearrangement joins TRBV2 to TRBJ1-2; 8 nucleotides align to TRBD1. Per the germline V gene, CDR1 is SNHLY and CDR2 is FYNNEI. Trimming at V came to 3 bases and at J to 4 bases, leaving 4 bases not matched to a gene. This CDR3 is 14 amino acids long. The CDR3: CASSDTTGAYGYTF. The CDR3 bases are TGTGCCAGCAGTGACACGACAGGGGCCTATGGCTACACCTTC.

The genes are TRBV9 and TRBJ2-2; D is undetermined. CDR1 is SGDLS, CDR2 YYNGEE, per germline. Trimming left V 0 bases short and J 3 bases short, with 15 bases between. The CDR3 is 17 residues long. The CDR3 DNA sequence: TGTGCCAGCAGCGTAGCCCCCTACATAGTAGACACCGGGGAGCTGTTTTTT. Amino acid sequence: CASSVAPYIVDTGELFF.

This sequence joins TRBV29-1 and TRBJ2-2; D may be TRBD1 (6 bases). Trimming took off 7 bases at V and 3 bases at J, with 24 bases between the two ends. The CDR3 totals 17 residues. Germline CDR1 is SQVTM and CDR2 is ANQGSEA. The CDR3 region is CSAPFEGVRMDTGELFF. DNA of the CDR3: TGCAGCGCCCCCTTCGAGGGGGTGCGGATGGACACCGGGGAGCTGTTTTTT.

V and J are TRBV5-1 and TRBJ2-7; no clear D. The germline V gene has CDR1 SGHRS and CDR2 YFSETQ. The CDR3 is 13 amino acids. Deletions cut 0 bases from V and 6 bases from J, with 10 bases between. The CDR3 loop is CASSLDPDAEQYF. The CDR3 coding sequence is TGCGCCAGCAGCTTGGACCCCGACGCCGAGCAGTACTTC.

The rearrangement uses TRBV5-4 and TRBJ2-7; 9 bases line up with TRBD1. J lost 3 bases, V lost 4 bases, and 5 bases had no gene match. Germline V CDR1 and CDR2: SGHNT, YYREEE (reference sequence). CDR3 length equals 14 residues. The CDR3 DNA reads as TGTGCCAGCAGCCCTTGGGACAGGGACTACGAGCAGTACTTC. As protein: CASSPWDRDYEQYF.

Here the CDR3 DNA reads TGTGCCAGCAGTTATGGGGGGAACTCTGGAAACACCATATATTTT. Translation gives CASSYGGNSGNTIYF. This rearrangement joins TRBV12-3 or TRBV12-4 to TRBJ1-3; tentative D call: TRBD1 (5 bases). Between the trimmed V and J ends, which lost 4 bases and 0 bases, there was a span of 10 bases. The CDR3 covers 15 residues.